Many counts were recorded for the clone carrying this TCR beta chain. What it binds is unknown. TCRdb re-analysed the reads in MiXCR, keeping a single row per CDR3 protein. The repertoire includes about 890,000 distinct CDR3 sequences, around 32% of them detected once, and around an eighth sits in the top ten. The data were obtained in a study of T cell repertoires in cytomegalovirus infection. About the study: Recently identified HLA-C-restricted CMV epitopes were used, and well-studied HLA-B-restricted CMV epitopes were used as well. A matching HLA type, together with CMV infection, was signaled by public TCR beta signatures.

CDR1 is SGHDT and CDR2 is YYEEEE in the germline V gene. The V gene lost 4 bases and the J gene lost 2 bases, with 13 bases spanning the gap. The CDR3 contains 15 residues. Findings and limits, study-wide: What dominated the ex vivo response were HLA-C-restricted CMV-specific TCR beta clonotypes. Summed public TCR beta family frequency identified CMV carriers bearing the relevant HLA.

The TCR originated in a human donor in good health (CMV status not recorded). Some clones in this sample may be carry-over from other donors' samples. The specimen was cultured CD8+ T cells from PBMCs, collected from culture after CMV antigen stimulation. The chain combines TRBV5-6 with TRBJ2-1; the D is unclear. CDR3 region: CASSPRRAAYNEQFF. The DNA for the CDR3 is TGTGCCAGCAGCCCCCGAAGGGCAGCCTACAATGAGCAGTTCTTC.